The 19 T cell receptor beta chains given below trace back to one sample, sequenced in a study of CD8+CD57+ T cells in acquired aplastic anemia. The use of genomic DNA as template underpinned the TCR beta VDJ and CDR3 profiling. TCRdb ran MiXCR on the reads and lists one entry per CDR3 protein. The table lists fewer than 250,000 distinct CDR3 sequences, roughly half of them singletons. The sequenced sample consisted of sorted CD4+, CD8+, or CD8+CD57+ T cells (not recorded which) from PBMCs. The receptor set was obtained from a human donor in good health, serving as a control.

This clonotype was recorded at least ten times. This rearrangement joins TRBV6-5 to TRBJ1-6, with D unresolved. Trimming shortened V by 0 bases and J by 7 bases, and 10 bases separated the two germline ends. Germline lookup yields CDR1 MNHEY and CDR2 SVGAGI. This CDR3 contains 15 residues. The CDR3: CASSYSRTQNSPLHF. As DNA, the CDR3 is TGTGCCAGCAGTTACTCAAGAACCCAAAATTCACCCCTCCACTTT.

A note on this clonotype: The missing conserved phenylalanine or tryptophan at the end of this CDR3 makes a read error likely. The limits of the CDR3 on the DNA are not certain, so only TCRdb's listed CDR3 is given. V usage is TRBV7-2 and J usage is TRBJ2-5; the D call in the table, TRBD1, was not verified against the DNA. The CDR3 is made up of 18 amino acids, end residues included. The germline V gene has CDR1 SGHTA and CDR2 FQGNSA. CDR3 loop: CASSLAVTGGNYGYTFGS.

This clonotype was seen repeatedly, ten times or more. CDR3 coding DNA: TGCGCCAGCAGCTCTAGCGGGGGGGCGCGGGAGACCCAGTACTTC. Protein product: CASSSSGGARETQYF. This sequence joins TRBV5-1 and TRBJ2-5; the match to TRBD2 covers 12 bases. The germline V gene encodes CDR1 SGHRS and CDR2 YFSETQ. The CDR3 has 15 amino acids. Trimming cost V 3 bases and J 5 bases; bases outside gene matches: 5. Full variable domain (missing parts from reference TRBV5-1 and TRBJ2-5): KAGVTQTPRYLIKTRGQQVTLSCSPISGHRSVSWYQQTPGQGLQFLFEYFSETQRNKGNFPGRFSGRQFSNSRSEMNVSTLELGDSALYLCASSSSGGARETQYFGPGTRLLVL.

The chain combines TRBV19 with TRBJ1-5; 11 bases match TRBD2. The assigned J gene may be wrong: the sequence end matches TRBJ2-5 better. CDR3 length: 15 amino acids. Looked up from germline, CDR1 is LNHDA and CDR2 is SQIVND (reference sequence). The CDR3 DNA reads TGTGCCAGTACCCCGGGACTAGCGGAACAAGAGACCCAGTACTTC. Residues: CASTPGLAEQETQYF.

This clonotype was seen ten or more times. The chain joins TRBV3-1 to TRBJ1-1; D call uncertain. Deletions cut 1 base from V and 4 bases from J, with 7 bases between. The CDR3 has 13 residues. In germline, CDR1 is LGHDT, CDR2 YNNKEL (reference sequence). The CDR3, as DNA: TGTGCCAGCAGCCAAGCGATGTTCACTGAAGCTTTCTTT. Its protein product is CASSQAMFTEAFF.

This chain connects TRBV19 to TRBJ2-1; unclear D gene. The CDR3 totals 13 residues. Trimming left V 7 bases short and J 5 bases short, with 12 bases between. CDR1 is LNHDA, CDR2 SQIVND, per germline (reference sequence). As DNA, the CDR3 is TGTGCCAGTAAGGACCTAGAGAACAATGAGCAGTTCTTC. This codes for CASKDLENNEQFF.

J is TRBJ2-5 and V is TRBV20-1; 13 bases are a match to TRBD2. In germline, CDR1 is DFQATT, CDR2 SNEGSKA (reference sequence). CDR3 length equals 17 residues. Unmatched junction bases numbered 6, after V lost 0 bases and J lost 2 bases. CDR3 region: CSARESTSGGRQETQYF. DNA of the CDR3: TGCAGTGCTAGAGAGTCGACTAGCGGGGGGCGACAAGAGACCCAGTACTTC.

This clonotype was recorded at least ten times. The chain uses TRBV19 and TRBJ1-5, with D possibly being TRBD1 (6 bases). V shed 5 bases and J shed 5 bases, with 13 bases lying between them. This CDR3 spans 14 amino acids. CDR1 is LNHDA, CDR2 SQIVND, per germline (reference sequence). The CDR3 sequence: CASSGYQGYQPQHF. The CDR3 nucleotides read TGTGCCAGTAGTGGATATCAGGGGTATCAGCCCCAGCATTTT.

This clonotype was observed at least ten times. The CDR3 spells CASSVDQTLQYF. The CDR3 region has the DNA TGTGCCAGCAGCGTAGACCAAACTTTGCAGTATTTT. The chain recombines TRBV9 with TRBJ2-3; D gene unclear. V was pared by 0 bases and J by 11 bases, with 10 bases between. CDR3 length: 12 amino acids. Germline V gives CDR1 SGDLS, CDR2 YYNGEE.

To note about this clonotype: One end of the junction does not line up with germline, which may come from a read error. This sequence joins TRBV2 and TRBJ1-1; possibly TRBD1 for D (6 bases). The CDR3 extends over 15 amino acids. Germline CDR1 reads SNHLY; CDR2 reads FYNNEI. CDR3 residues: CAGRGQSLSNTEAFF. The CDR3 DNA reads TGTGCCGGCAGAGGACAGAGTCTTTCTAACACTGAAGCTTTCTTT.

The CDR3 sequence is CASSPRADSQPQHF. For the CDR3, the DNA is TGTGCCAGCAGCCCCCGAGCAGACTCACAGCCCCAGCATTTT. The V gene is TRBV7-8, the J gene TRBJ1-5; D unclear. Trimming removed 5 bases from V and 7 bases from J, with 15 bases in between. The CDR3 is 14 residues long. Germline V gives CDR1 SGHVS, CDR2 FQNEAQ. The full variable domain, in which reference TRBV7-8 and TRBJ1-5 provide the parts outside the CDR3, is GAGVSQSPRYKVAKRGQDVALRCDPISGHVSLFWYQQALGQGPEFLTYFQNEAQLDKSGLPSDRFFAERPEGSVSTLKIQRTQQEDSAVYLCASSPRADSQPQHFGDGTRLSIL.

Details on this clonotype: The junction departs from germline at one end; a sequencing error may be responsible. This rearrangement joins TRBV7-2 to TRBJ2-1; D may be TRBD1 (5 bases). This CDR3 is 16 amino acids long. Germline V lookup: CDR1 SGHTA, CDR2 FQGNSA. The CDR3 sequence: CASSSGLRGAYSEQSF. CDR3 coding DNA: TGTGCCAGCAGCTCCGGATTAAGGGGTGCCTACAGTGAGCAGTCCTTC. Full variable domain (remainder filled in from reference TRBV7-2 and TRBJ2-1): GAGVSQSPSNKVTEKGKDVELRCDPISGHTALYWYRQSLGQGLEFLIYFQGNSAPDKSGLPSDRFSAERTGGSVSTLTIQRTQQEDSAVYLCASSSGLRGAYSEQSFGPGTRLTVL.

This clonotype occurred many times. The chain links TRBV6-5 to TRBJ2-7, with 11 bases aligning to TRBD2. The CDR3 contains 15 residues. The V and J ends lost 2 bases and 3 bases, in that order; junction bases with no gene match: 3. CDR1 MNHEY and CDR2 SVGAGI come from the germline V gene. The CDR3 here is CASSYDTSGGYEQYF. The CDR3 nucleotides read TGTGCCAGCAGTTACGACACTAGCGGGGGCTACGAGCAGTACTTC.

Many counts were recorded for this clonotype. The V gene is TRBV7-9, the J gene TRBJ2-5, with D possibly matching TRBD1 (5 bases). Per the germline V gene, CDR1 is SEHNR and CDR2 is FQNEAQ (reference sequence). The CDR3 spans 14 residues. Trimming stripped 2 bases from V and 1 base from J, with 8 bases between. CDR3 sequence reads: CASSLFTGQETQYF. For the CDR3, the DNA is TGTGCCAGCAGCTTATTTACAGGCCAAGAGACCCAGTACTTC.

The V and J genes are TRBV15 and TRBJ1-5, with no clear D. The germline gives CDR1 LNHNV, CDR2 YYDKDF (reference sequence). There are 12 residues in the CDR3. Between the trimmed V and J ends, which lost 1 base and 7 bases, there was a span of 5 bases. The CDR3 DNA sequence: TGTGCCACCAGCAGAGTGGCGCAGCCCCAGCATTTT. This encodes CATSRVAQPQHF.

The chain carries TRBV5-1 and TRBJ2-7; D remains ambiguous. Per germline, CDR1 SGHRS and CDR2 YFSETQ. The CDR3 is made up of 14 amino acids. The V and J ends lost 0 bases and 0 bases respectively, with 7 bases between them. The DNA of the CDR3 is TGCGCCAGCAGCTTGGTGGCTAGCTCCTACGAGCAGTACTTC. It specifies CASSLVASSYEQYF.

This clonotype was recorded at least ten times. The chain joins TRBV5-1 to TRBJ2-7; possibly TRBD1 for D (6 bases). CDR1 is SGHRS, CDR2 YFSETQ, per germline. Trimming removed 3 bases from V and 3 bases from J, with 16 bases in between. CDR3 length: 15 residues. The CDR3 DNA reads as TGCGCCAGCAGCTCAAATCCAGGGGTGGACTACGAGCAGTACTTC. Translated: CASSSNPGVDYEQYF.

The chain couples TRBV20-1 to TRBJ2-3; tentatively, D is TRBD1 (6 bases). Germline loops: CDR1 DFQATT, CDR2 SNEGSKA (reference sequence). CDR3 length equals 15 residues. V lost 8 bases, J lost 3 bases, and 21 bases lay in between. CDR3 residues: CSTPTGTRETDTQYF. The CDR3 DNA follows: TGCAGTACCCCCACCGGGACAAGGGAGACAGATACGCAGTATTTT.

The rearrangement uses TRBV15 and TRBJ1-5; TRBD1 matches at 8 bases. The CDR3 length is 15 residues. V lost 0 bases, J lost 11 bases, and 9 bases stayed unmatched. Germline-derived CDR1 and CDR2 are LNHNV and YYDKDF (reference sequence). DNA for the CDR3: TGTGCCACCAGCAGAGATGGGGACAGGCAAGAGACCCAGCATTTT. Translation gives CATSRDGDRQETQHF.